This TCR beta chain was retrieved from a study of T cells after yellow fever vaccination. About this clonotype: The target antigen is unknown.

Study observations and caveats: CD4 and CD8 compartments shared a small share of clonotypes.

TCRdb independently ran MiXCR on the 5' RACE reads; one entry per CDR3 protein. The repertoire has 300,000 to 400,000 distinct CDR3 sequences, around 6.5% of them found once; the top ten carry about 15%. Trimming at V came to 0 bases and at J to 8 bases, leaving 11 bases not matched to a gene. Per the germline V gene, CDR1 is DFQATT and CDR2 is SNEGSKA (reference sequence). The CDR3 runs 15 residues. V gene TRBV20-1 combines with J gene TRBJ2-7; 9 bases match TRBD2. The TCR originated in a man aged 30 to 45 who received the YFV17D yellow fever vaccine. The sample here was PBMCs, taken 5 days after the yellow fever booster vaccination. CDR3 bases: TGCAGTGCTAGAGATTGGCGGGAGGGCCTCCTCAAGCAGTACTTC. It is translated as CSARDWREGLLKQYF.